The rows below give T cell receptor beta chains drawn from one sample of a study of blood T cell repertoires in COVID-19. Some clones are missing from TCRdb's copy, which holds only in-frame ones; the method was immunoSEQ multiplex PCR. The repertoire holds approximately 150,000 clones, with around 80% as singletons. The sequencing input was peripheral blood. These receptors originate from a woman aged 70-85 years with acute or convalescent COVID-19. Both conserved end residues are part of each CDR3. Each record gives: V gene, D gene, clone size, J gene, CDR3 protein, CDR3 DNA. D genes are given only for firm matches. Where a row states a size, it is once, few, many or the class of an expanded clone; other rows omit it.

v_gene: TRBV5-1
d_gene: TRBD1
abundance: -
j_gene: TRBJ1-3
CDR3aa: CASRPDRAGNTIYF
CDR3nt: TGCGCCAGCAGACCGGACAGGGCTGGAAACACCATATATTTT

v_gene: TRBV29-1
d_gene: -
abundance: -
j_gene: TRBJ2-2
CDR3aa: CSVETTGVGELFF
CDR3nt: TGCAGCGTTGAAACAACAGGTGTCGGGGAGCTGTTTTTT

v_gene: TRBV28
d_gene: -
abundance: -
j_gene: TRBJ1-5
CDR3aa: CASSLSGVGNQPQHF
CDR3nt: TGTGCCAGCAGTTTATCAGGGGTGGGCAATCAGCCCCAGCATTTT

v_gene: TRBV25-1
d_gene: -
abundance: -
j_gene: TRBJ2-4
CDR3aa: CASSEWSAAAGNIQYF
CDR3nt: TGTGCCAGCAGTGAATGGTCGGCGGCAGCGGGTAACATTCAGTACTTC

v_gene: TRBV18
d_gene: TRBD1
abundance: -
j_gene: TRBJ2-3
CDR3aa: CASSTSDRGSDTQYF
CDR3nt: TGTGCCAGCTCAACCTCTGACAGGGGCTCAGATACGCAGTATTTT

v_gene: TRBV13
d_gene: TRBD2
abundance: -
j_gene: TRBJ2-2
CDR3aa: CASSPPGGYYTGELFF
CDR3nt: TGTGCCAGCAGCCCCCCGGGAGGTTATTACACCGGGGAGCTGTTTTTT

v_gene: TRBV15
d_gene: TRBD1
abundance: -
j_gene: TRBJ1-2
CDR3aa: CATSRVARGRHGYTF
CDR3nt: TGTGCCACCAGCAGAGTGGCCAGGGGGCGACATGGCTACACCTTC

v_gene: TRBV4-3
d_gene: TRBD1
abundance: few
j_gene: TRBJ1-2
CDR3aa: CASSQTTGQGLGYYGYTF
CDR3nt: TGCGCCAGCAGCCAAACTACGGGACAGGGATTGGGATACTATGGCTACACCTTC

v_gene: TRBV4-3
d_gene: TRBD1
abundance: -
j_gene: TRBJ1-4
CDR3aa: CASSPPPTGGGEKLFF
CDR3nt: TGCGCCAGCAGCCCGCCCCCGACAGGGGGTGGAGAAAAACTGTTTTTT

v_gene: TRBV2
d_gene: -
abundance: -
j_gene: TRBJ1-1
CDR3aa: CASKSLETKNTEAFF
CDR3nt: TGTGCCAGCAAAAGTTTAGAGACAAAGAACACTGAAGCTTTCTTT

v_gene: TRBV28
d_gene: TRBD1
abundance: -
j_gene: TRBJ2-5
CDR3aa: CASSSPTGGVETQYF
CDR3nt: TGTGCCAGCAGTTCCCCAACAGGGGGCGTAGAGACCCAGTACTTC

v_gene: TRBV5-5
d_gene: TRBD1
abundance: -
j_gene: TRBJ1-4
CDR3aa: CASRTSGGATNEKLFF
CDR3nt: TGTGCCAGCAGAACCTCAGGGGGCGCGACTAATGAAAAACTGTTTTTT

v_gene: TRBV15
d_gene: TRBD1
abundance: many
j_gene: TRBJ1-1
CDR3aa: CATSRERQGTEAFF
CDR3nt: TGTGCCACCAGCAGAGAGAGACAGGGAACTGAAGCTTTCTTT

v_gene: TRBV16
d_gene: -
abundance: few
j_gene: TRBJ2-7
CDR3aa: CASSHRSGDTSYEQYF
CDR3nt: TGTGCCAGCAGCCACCGAAGCGGAGACACTTCCTACGAGCAGTACTTC

v_gene: TRBV14
d_gene: TRBD1
abundance: -
j_gene: TRBJ1-5
CDR3aa: CASSRRTGSNQPQHF
CDR3nt: TGTGCCAGCAGCCGTAGGACAGGGAGCAATCAGCCCCAGCATTTT

v_gene: TRBV11-1
d_gene: TRBD1
abundance: -
j_gene: TRBJ2-1
CDR3aa: CASRLRQGGSEQFF
CDR3nt: TGTGCCAGCAGACTAAGACAGGGGGGCAGTGAGCAGTTCTTC

v_gene: TRBV5-1
d_gene: TRBD1
abundance: few
j_gene: TRBJ1-2
CDR3aa: CASSLTGGDGYTF
CDR3nt: TGCGCCAGCAGCTTAACAGGGGGCGATGGCTACACCTTC

v_gene: TRBV28
d_gene: -
abundance: -
j_gene: TRBJ1-2
CDR3aa: CASSYGGEHYGYTF
CDR3nt: TGTGCCAGCAGTTACGGGGGGGAACACTATGGCTACACCTTC

v_gene: TRBV5-4
d_gene: TRBD1
abundance: -
j_gene: TRBJ2-2
CDR3aa: CASSLGTGGRGELFF
CDR3nt: TGTGCCAGCAGCTTAGGGACAGGGGGCCGCGGGGAGCTGTTTTTT

v_gene: TRBV30
d_gene: TRBD1
abundance: -
j_gene: TRBJ2-6
CDR3aa: CAWSGQGYYSGANVLTF
CDR3nt: TGTGCCTGGAGTGGACAGGGCTATTACTCTGGGGCCAACGTCCTGACTTTC

v_gene: TRBV4-2
d_gene: -
abundance: -
j_gene: TRBJ1-2
CDR3aa: CASCPPGNTYGYTF
CDR3nt: TGTGCATCTTGTCCACCGGGGAACACCTATGGCTACACCTTC

v_gene: TRBV19
d_gene: -
abundance: -
j_gene: TRBJ2-7
CDR3aa: CASSSRDIVVEQYF
CDR3nt: TGTGCCAGTAGTAGCCGGGACATCGTGGTCGAGCAGTACTTC

v_gene: TRBV5-5
d_gene: TRBD1
abundance: -
j_gene: TRBJ1-1
CDR3aa: CASSLRQGIMNTEAFF
CDR3nt: TGTGCCAGCAGCTTGAGACAGGGTATCATGAACACTGAAGCTTTCTTT

v_gene: TRBV7-9
d_gene: -
abundance: few
j_gene: TRBJ2-2
CDR3aa: CASSRATSITGELFF
CDR3nt: TGTGCCAGCAGCCGGGCTACTAGTATTACCGGGGAGCTGTTTTTT

v_gene: TRBV18
d_gene: TRBD2
abundance: -
j_gene: TRBJ2-1
CDR3aa: CASSPGGGAYEQFF
CDR3nt: TGTGCCAGCTCACCGGGCGGGGGGGCCTATGAGCAGTTCTTC

v_gene: TRBV2
d_gene: TRBD1
abundance: -
j_gene: TRBJ1-1
CDR3aa: CASTDRANTEAFF
CDR3nt: TGTGCCAGCACAGACAGGGCGAACACTGAAGCTTTCTTT

v_gene: TRBV5-1
d_gene: -
abundance: -
j_gene: TRBJ1-3
CDR3aa: CASSAGGRNSGNTIYF
CDR3nt: TGCGCCAGCAGCGCGGGGGGTAGGAACTCTGGAAACACCATATATTTT

v_gene: TRBV5-1
d_gene: -
abundance: -
j_gene: TRBJ1-3
CDR3aa: CASSAQSDGNTIYF
CDR3nt: TGCGCCAGCAGCGCACAAAGTGATGGAAACACCATATATTTT

v_gene: TRBV20-1
d_gene: TRBD1
abundance: few
j_gene: TRBJ2-7
CDR3aa: CSASDSGTGIYEQYF
CDR3nt: TGCAGTGCTAGTGACTCCGGGACAGGGATCTACGAGCAGTACTTC

v_gene: TRBV5-1
d_gene: -
abundance: -
j_gene: TRBJ2-5
CDR3aa: CASSFGGLQMGETQYF
CDR3nt: TGCGCCAGCAGCTTTGGAGGACTCCAAATGGGGGAGACCCAGTACTTC

v_gene: TRBV28
d_gene: -
abundance: -
j_gene: TRBJ1-6
CDR3aa: CASKPASSYNSPLHF
CDR3nt: TGTGCCAGCAAACCCGCTAGCTCCTATAATTCACCCCTCCACTTT

v_gene: TRBV19
d_gene: -
abundance: -
j_gene: TRBJ2-7
CDR3aa: CASSIAHEDEQYF
CDR3nt: TGTGCCAGTAGTATAGCACACGAGGACGAGCAGTACTTC

v_gene: TRBV9
d_gene: TRBD1
abundance: -
j_gene: TRBJ2-1
CDR3aa: CASSSRGQGKGEQFF
CDR3nt: TGTGCCAGCAGCTCGAGGGGACAGGGCAAAGGTGAGCAGTTCTTC

v_gene: TRBV10-3
d_gene: TRBD1
abundance: -
j_gene: TRBJ2-6
CDR3aa: CAITTGAGANVLTF
CDR3nt: TGTGCCATCACTACAGGGGCTGGGGCCAACGTCCTGACTTTC

v_gene: TRBV30
d_gene: -
abundance: -
j_gene: TRBJ1-2
CDR3aa: CAWKTGPTINYGYTF
CDR3nt: TGTGCCTGGAAAACAGGGCCGACAATTAACTATGGCTACACCTTC

v_gene: TRBV2
d_gene: -
abundance: -
j_gene: TRBJ2-2
CDR3aa: CASSLNGAGELFF
CDR3nt: TGTGCCAGCAGTTTAAACGGGGCCGGGGAGCTGTTTTTT

v_gene: TRBV10-3
d_gene: -
abundance: once
j_gene: TRBJ2-7
CDR3aa: CAISSQGDEQYF
CDR3nt: TGTGCCATCAGTTCTCAGGGCGACGAGCAGTACTTC

v_gene: TRBV6-2/TRBV6-3
d_gene: TRBD2
abundance: -
j_gene: TRBJ2-3
CDR3aa: CASSNSGGAADTQYF
CDR3nt: TGTGCCAGCAGTAATAGCGGGGGGGCCGCAGATACGCAGTATTTT

v_gene: TRBV7-6
d_gene: TRBD1
abundance: -
j_gene: TRBJ1-2
CDR3aa: CASSSNDRGGGYTF
CDR3nt: TGTGCCAGCAGCTCGAACGACAGGGGAGGCGGCTACACCTTC

v_gene: TRBV6-5
d_gene: TRBD1
abundance: -
j_gene: TRBJ1-2
CDR3aa: CASSRQGNYGYTF
CDR3nt: TGTGCCAGCAGTCGACAGGGTAACTATGGCTACACCTTC

v_gene: TRBV6-5
d_gene: TRBD1
abundance: once
j_gene: TRBJ2-2
CDR3aa: CASSPRDRGFRELFF
CDR3nt: TGTGCCAGCAGTCCCCGGGACAGGGGGTTTCGGGAGCTGTTTTTT

v_gene: TRBV4-2
d_gene: TRBD1
abundance: -
j_gene: TRBJ2-5
CDR3aa: CASSQDGRLTGGAETQYF
CDR3nt: TGTGCCAGCAGCCAAGATGGGAGACTTACAGGGGGCGCCGAGACCCAGTACTTC

v_gene: TRBV30
d_gene: TRBD2
abundance: -
j_gene: TRBJ2-5
CDR3aa: CAGTSGFRIQETQYF
CDR3nt: TGTGCCGGGACTAGCGGGTTCCGAATCCAAGAGACCCAGTACTTC

v_gene: TRBV7-2
d_gene: -
abundance: once
j_gene: TRBJ1-4
CDR3aa: CASSLRQEQGKLFF
CDR3nt: TGTGCCAGCAGCTTAAGACAGGAGCAAGGAAAACTGTTTTTT

v_gene: TRBV12-3/TRBV12-4
d_gene: -
abundance: few
j_gene: TRBJ1-1
CDR3aa: CASSLGGIEAFF
CDR3nt: TGTGCCAGCAGTTTAGGAGGGATTGAAGCTTTCTTT

v_gene: TRBV19
d_gene: -
abundance: -
j_gene: TRBJ2-3
CDR3aa: CASSIGYPDTQYF
CDR3nt: TGTGCCAGTAGTATCGGGTACCCAGATACGCAGTATTTT

v_gene: TRBV28
d_gene: -
abundance: -
j_gene: TRBJ1-1
CDR3aa: CASIRQGGTEAFF
CDR3nt: TGTGCCAGCATTCGGCAGGGCGGCACTGAAGCTTTCTTT

v_gene: TRBV7-2
d_gene: -
abundance: -
j_gene: TRBJ2-3
CDR3aa: CASSLVGTTLWTDTQYF
CDR3nt: TGTGCCAGCAGCTTAGTAGGGACAACCCTATGGACAGATACGCAGTATTTT